The following is a T cell receptor beta chain sequence with its context. It has no known antigen specificity. Within one base of it there is no much larger clone, and no base qualities were kept. The reads were generated on an Illumina NovaSeq 6000. Synthesis of TCR cDNA relied on 5'RACE template switching, a step that introduced a universal primer site along with unique molecular identifiers. Priming for cDNA synthesis came from both the TCR alpha and TCR beta constant segments. Two PCR steps were used to amplify libraries, with sample barcodes and sequencing adapters being added in the second step. Libraries were sequenced on Illumina HiSeq 2500 (2x100 bp) or NovaSeq (2x150 bp). For the original study's pipeline: Demultiplexing of reads and collapsing into UMI consensus sequences were performed with MIGEC, and V(D)J alignment was carried out with MiXCR. Using edgeR on replicate PBMC samples, clonotypes were called vaccine-responding if FDR was below 0.01 and the log2 fold change was above 5 up to day 15. Each bulk clonotype was labeled CD4 or CD8 based on which sequenced repertoire, CD4 or CD8, contained the clonotype at higher abundance. The public reads were run again by TCRdb, first through fastp at Q25 and then through MiXCR, and only productive beta chains were kept. Each entry is one CDR3 protein sequence, shown with its most common DNA and genes. TCRdb, rather than the study authors, made the V and J calls. This sample gives 340,000 or so distinct CDR3 sequences in total; around 13% of them show up just once. The ten largest clones add up to 2.5% to 3.5% of the sample.

CDR1 and CDR2 are drawn from the germline V gene (reference sequence): MNHEY, SMNVEV. A distance of 17 bases separates the germline ends of V and J, which lose 1 base and 1 base respectively. CDR3 length: 18 amino acids, cysteine to phenylalanine. Of the read, only the CDR3 DNA is kept; its 54 bases are in frame from base 1. The entry originates in a study of T cells after yellow fever vaccination (dated by TCRdb to between 2018 and 2020). Context from the whole study: Libraries from fractions with low cell numbers were prepared with the SMART-Seq v4 Ultra Low Input RNA kit. To track T-cell clones before and after primary and booster YFV17D yellow fever vaccination, bulk TCR alpha and beta repertoires were sequenced longitudinally. Two healthy male donors, one aged 18 to 30 and one aged 30 to 40 years, were included in the cohort. Blood was drawn at multiple timepoints before and after primary and secondary immunization, with bulk PBMC replicates and cell subsets isolated. What the study reported, not specific to this receptor: A small fraction of clonotypes showed up in both the CD4 and CD8 compartments, probably as a result of convergent recombination. Because the study included only two donors, the extent to which the findings can be generalized is limited. The secondary T-cell response was weaker than the primary response but faster, peaking on day 5 instead of day 15. After the booster, most of the clones that had expanded following primary vaccination were detected again (around 95% of CD4 and around 90% of CD8), which suggests that memory was broadly maintained. Computational filtering was needed because FACS-sorted repertoires could contain abundant contaminating clonotypes from the bulk population.

What this sample's treatment or condition label stands for: live attenuated yellow fever vaccine strain. A standard Ficoll-Paque protocol was used to isolate PBMCs from peripheral blood. Dynabeads CD4 and CD8 positive selection kits were used to isolate CD4 and CD8 T-cell fractions. RNA was extracted with TriZol from bulk PBMCs, CD4 and CD8 fractions, and dextramer-positive and dextramer-negative fractions. The material sequenced was CD4+ T cells sorted from PBMCs, taken 15 days after the yellow fever booster vaccination. This receptor was identified in a man in his late teens or twenties who received the YFV17D yellow fever vaccine. Rearrangement joined TRBV27 to TRBJ2-1; TRBD2 is perhaps the D gene, given 6 matching bases. The encoded CDR3 is CASSLYSWGEPSYNEQFF. The DNA sequence follows: TGTGCCAGCAGTTTATACTCGTGGGGGGAACCATCCTACAATGAGCAGTTCTTC.